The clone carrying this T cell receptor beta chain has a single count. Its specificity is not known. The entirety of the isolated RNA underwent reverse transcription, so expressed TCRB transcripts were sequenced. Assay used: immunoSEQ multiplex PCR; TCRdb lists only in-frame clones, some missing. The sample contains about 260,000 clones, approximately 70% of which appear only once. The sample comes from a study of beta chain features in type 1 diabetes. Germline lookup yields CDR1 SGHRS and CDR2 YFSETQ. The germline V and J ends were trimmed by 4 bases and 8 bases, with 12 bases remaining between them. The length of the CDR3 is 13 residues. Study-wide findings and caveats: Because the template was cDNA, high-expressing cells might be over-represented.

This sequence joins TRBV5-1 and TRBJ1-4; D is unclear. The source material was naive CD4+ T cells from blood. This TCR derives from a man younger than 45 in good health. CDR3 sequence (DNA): TGCGCCAGCAGCACAAGTCCAGGAGAAAAACTGTTTTTT. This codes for CASSTSPGEKLFF.